The 29 T cell receptor beta chains below all came from one sample that was sequenced in a study of T-cell memory formation after mild COVID-19 (dated by TCRdb to the early 2020s). Library preparation employed 5' RACE. Sequencing was carried out with an Illumina NovaSeq 6000. TCRdb trimmed the raw reads at Q25, called clones with MiXCR and kept productive beta chains. Every CDR3 protein is listed once, alongside the most common genes and DNA of its rows. The sample profile shows 470,000 or so distinct CDR3 sequences; 18% of them were found once. The ten biggest clones cover around 12% of the sample. Sample: PBMCs or a T cell subset sorted from them (not recorded which). Receptors originate from an adult woman who had mild COVID-19 (a few samples of this study predate the infection). The sample titles of this study are shuffled in the database, so cell type and time point are left out; the donor was told from shared clones.

The rearrangement uses TRBV5-1 and TRBJ1-1, with D possibly matching TRBD1 (5 bases). V lost 1 base and J lost 3, with 16 bases in between. The germline CDR1 and CDR2 sequences are SGHRS and YFSETQ. This CDR3 comprises 16 residues. DNA of the CDR3: TGCGCCAGCAGCTTGATATTCAGGGACGGGGACACTGAAGCTTTCTTT. Translated, it gives CASSLIFRDGDTEAFF. The full variable domain, in which reference TRBV5-1 and TRBJ1-1 provide the parts outside the CDR3, is KAGVTQTPRYLIKTRGQQVTLSCSPISGHRSVSWYQQTPGQGLQFLFEYFSETQRNKGNFPGRFSGRQFSNSRSEMNVSTLELGDSALYLCASSLIFRDGDTEAFFGQGTRLTVV.

This clonotype was recorded only once. The chain joins TRBV6-1 to TRBJ1-1; D is unresolved. The length of the CDR3 is 13 residues. Looked up from germline, CDR1 is MNHNS and CDR2 is SASEGT. V was clipped by 3 bases and J by 4 bases, with 9 bases between them. CDR3 sequence reads: CASSDPSGTEAFF. In DNA, the CDR3 is TGTGCCAGCAGTGACCCCTCGGGCACTGAAGCTTTCTTT.

This chain connects TRBV11-2 to TRBJ2-4; 9 bases are shared with TRBD2. The germline V gene encodes CDR1 SGHAT and CDR2 FQNNGV. This CDR3 comprises 15 residues. The J segment lost 12 bases and the V segment lost 5 bases, leaving 14 bases of the junction unmatched. CDR3 protein: CASSLGGGAGSPQYF. The CDR3 nucleotides read TGTGCCAGCAGCCTCGGCGGGGGGGCGGGATCCCCTCAGTACTTC.

The J gene is TRBJ1-6, the V gene TRBV6-5, with D hard to call. The CDR3 loop spans 16 amino acids. CDR1 and CDR2 (germline): MNHEY, SVGAGI. V dropped 2 bases and J dropped 6 bases, with 14 bases sitting between them. The CDR3 sequence: CASSYEEGGFNSPLHF. The CDR3 DNA reads TGTGCCAGCAGTTACGAGGAGGGCGGTTTTAATTCACCCCTCCACTTT.

The chain is built from TRBV5-1 and TRBJ1-1; 11 positions agree with TRBD1. The germline gives CDR1 SGHRS, CDR2 YFSETQ. The V gene end was trimmed by 0 bases and the J gene end by 1 base; junction bases not matched to a gene: 11. The CDR3 consists of 19 residues. The CDR3 region is CASSLETGTGGVRNTEAFF. The CDR3 DNA follows: TGCGCCAGCAGCTTGGAAACCGGGACAGGGGGTGTTAGGAACACTGAAGCTTTCTTT.

The table lists this clonotype with a few counts. J is TRBJ2-3 and V is TRBV11-1, with 13 positions matching TRBD2. Germline V gene lookup returns CDR1 SGHAT and CDR2 FQDESV (reference sequence). The CDR3 loop spans 17 amino acids. The V gene end was trimmed by 5 bases and the J gene end by 2 bases; junction bases not matched to a gene: 7. The CDR3 DNA is TGTGCCAGCAGCGGACTAGCGGGAGCCTGGGACACAGATACGCAGTATTTT. This translates into CASSGLAGAWDTDTQYF.

The chain has TRBV9 and TRBJ2-2, with unresolved D. The CDR3 consists of 12 residues. CDR1 is SGDLS and CDR2 is YYNGEE in the germline V gene. Trimming left V 1 base short and J 8 bases short, with 6 bases between. CDR3 in DNA: TGTGCCAGCAGCGTACCTCGGGGGGAGCTGTTTTTT. Its protein is CASSVPRGELFF.

As regards this clonotype: Compared with germline, one end of the junction differs, possibly owing to a read error. The genes are TRBV20-1 and TRBJ2-1, with 11 bases fitting TRBD2. The CDR3 covers 17 residues. The V gene's germline CDR1 is DFQATT and CDR2 SNEGSKA (reference sequence). Here the CDR3 DNA reads TGCAGTGCTGGAGAAACGGGGACTAGCGGTTTCTACAATGAGCAGTTCTTC. Translated: CSAGETGTSGFYNEQFF.

The chain employs TRBV5-1 and TRBJ2-7; 8 bases agree with TRBD2. Germline V gives CDR1 SGHRS, CDR2 YFSETQ. CDR3 length: 17 residues. V lost 2 bases to trimming and J lost 0 bases; unmatched junction nucleotides: 10. The CDR3 spells CASSFQLAVLSSYEQYF. CDR3 in DNA: TGCGCCAGCAGCTTCCAACTAGCGGTGCTGAGCTCCTACGAGCAGTACTTC.

This chain links TRBV2 with TRBJ2-3, with TRBD2 as a possible D gene (6 bases). Germline V CDR1 and CDR2: SNHLY, FYNNEI. There are 13 residues in the CDR3. The V end lost 4 bases, the J end lost 4 bases, and 9 bases lay between the germline ends. CDR3 in DNA: TGTGCCAGCAGTGCGGGGGTTGCAGATACGCAGTATTTT. It translates to CASSAGVADTQYF.

There are a few counts of this clonotype. This chain links TRBV18 with TRBJ1-5; D uncertain. Germline CDR1 is KGHSH and CDR2 is LQKENI. The CDR3 is made up of 14 amino acids. Trimming removed 4 bases from V and 0 bases from J, with 7 bases in between. In nucleotides, the CDR3 is TGTGCCAGCTCACACAAGTATAGCAATCAGCCCCAGCATTTT. The encoded protein is CASSHKYSNQPQHF.

The J gene is TRBJ2-4, the V gene TRBV6-2 or TRBV6-3; a weak D match, TRBD1 (6 bases). The CDR3 is 18 residues long. Trimming shortened V by 2 bases and J by 8 bases, and 25 bases separated the two germline ends. Germline V gives CDR1 MNHEY, CDR2 SVGEGT. CDR3 region: CASSYGPLQGDLGDIQYF. The DNA for the CDR3 is TGTGCCAGCAGTTACGGACCCCTACAGGGAGATCTGGGGGACATTCAGTACTTC.

The chain couples TRBV7-9 to TRBJ2-1; the D gene is possibly TRBD1 (6 bases). The CDR3 is made up of 12 amino acids. The V end lost 3 bases, the J end lost 12 bases, and 12 bases lay between the germline ends. The germline CDR1 and CDR2 sequences are SEHNR and FQNEAQ (reference sequence). The CDR3 DNA follows: TGTGCCAGCAGCTTTACTGGACAGACGCAGTTCTTC. Its translation is CASSFTGQTQFF.

The chain combines TRBV20-1 with TRBJ1-4, with D possibly TRBD1 on 6 matching bases. There are 14 residues in the CDR3. Germline CDR1 reads DFQATT; CDR2 reads SNEGSKA (reference sequence). The V end was cut by 5 bases, the J end by 5 bases, with 15 bases between. The DNA of the CDR3 is TGCAGTGCTCAAGACAGGACTCTGAATGAAAAACTGTTTTTT. Translating it yields CSAQDRTLNEKLFF.

This clonotype was seen a few times. The chain joins TRBV7-3 to TRBJ2-5; D possibly corresponds to TRBD2 (6 bases). The ends were cut back, 3 bases at V and 4 bases at J, with 15 bases in the middle. CDR1 SGHTA and CDR2 FQGTGA come from the germline V gene. This CDR3 comprises 15 residues. Here the CDR3 reads CASSFRRAEGETQYF. CDR3 nucleotide sequence: TGTGCCAGCAGCTTCCGGAGGGCCGAGGGAGAGACCCAGTACTTC.

This clonotype was found many times. The chain employs TRBV5-1 and TRBJ1-4; D is undetermined. CDR3 length: 16 amino acids. From germline, CDR1 is SGHRS and CDR2 YFSETQ. Deletions cut 0 bases from V and 8 bases from J, with 17 bases between. CDR3 sequence (DNA): TGCGCCAGCAGCTTGGGGGGTTCATTCCCGAGCGAAAAACTGTTTTTT. Protein: CASSLGGSFPSEKLFF.

This clonotype appeared a few times. V and J are TRBV12-5 and TRBJ2-1, with TRBD1 matching 7 bases. In germline, CDR1 is LGHNT, CDR2 FRNRAP. The V segment lost 0 bases and the J segment 9 bases; nucleotides outside the gene matches: 14. The CDR3 length is 17 residues. The CDR3 sequence: CASGLVPITGVTTEQFF. The CDR3 DNA sequence: TGTGCTAGTGGTTTGGTACCGATAACAGGGGTGACCACTGAGCAGTTCTTC.

This clonotype was seen a handful of times. The chain joins TRBV7-9 to TRBJ1-1, with D possibly being TRBD1 (6 bases). The CDR3 covers 14 residues. In germline, CDR1 is SEHNR, CDR2 FQNEAQ (reference sequence). The ends were cut back, 1 base at V and 7 bases at J, with 13 bases in the middle. The CDR3 DNA follows: TGTGCCAGCAGCTTAGAAGGGGGGGCCGGTGAAGCTTTCTTT. Residues: CASSLEGGAGEAFF.

The chain links TRBV19 to TRBJ2-7; D is possibly TRBD1 or TRBD2 (5 bases each). The CDR3 sequence is 14 residues long. Germline-derived CDR1 and CDR2 are LNHDA and SQIVND (reference sequence). The germline V and J ends were trimmed by 3 bases and 7 bases, with 16 bases remaining between them. The CDR3 region has the DNA TGTGCCAGTAGTATTGGGACGTCCCCGGAGGAGCAGTACTTC. Amino acids: CASSIGTSPEEQYF.

This clonotype has more than one count but fewer than ten. V is TRBV5-4 and J is TRBJ2-5; TRBD2 agrees at 12 bases. The CDR3 is made up of 14 amino acids. Per germline, CDR1 SGHNT and CDR2 YYREEE (reference sequence). With 4 bases clipped from V and 5 bases from J, the junction kept 3 bases outside the gene matches. CDR3 nucleotides: TGTGCCAGCAGCCCGACTAGCGGGGGTGAGACCCAGTACTTC. As protein: CASSPTSGGETQYF.

This clonotype has a handful of counts. V and J are TRBV11-2 and TRBJ1-5, with 8 bases that match TRBD1. After removal of 0 bases from V and 6 bases from J, the junction contained 4 bases not matched to a gene. The V gene's germline CDR1 is SGHAT and CDR2 FQNNGV. The CDR3 sequence is 15 residues long. The CDR3 region is CASSLEPGGFQPQHF. CDR3 DNA sequence: TGTGCCAGCAGCTTAGAACCAGGGGGCTTTCAGCCCCAGCATTTT.

In its sample, this clonotype was seen a few times. The rearrangement uses TRBV19 and TRBJ2-3, with D perhaps being TRBD1 or TRBD2 (6 bases each). There are 14 residues in the CDR3. Per the germline V gene, CDR1 is LNHDA and CDR2 is SQIVND (reference sequence). With 11 bases removed from V and 5 bases from J, the gap between germline ends came to 20 bases. Here the CDR3 DNA reads TGTGCCTCTCGGAGGCTTGAGGGGGGAGATACGCAGTATTTT. Translation gives CASRRLEGGDTQYF.

Only a few counts were recorded for this clonotype. The chain recombines TRBV4-1 with TRBJ2-1; D assignment may be TRBD1 or TRBD2 (5 bases each). The CDR3 runs 15 residues. Per germline, CDR1 MGHRA and CDR2 YSYEKL. The V end lost 4 bases, the J end lost 5 bases, and 15 bases lay between the germline ends. CDR3: CASSPLSGRDNEQFF. CDR3 sequence (DNA): TGCGCCAGCAGCCCACTCTCGGGACGGGACAATGAGCAGTTCTTC.

This clonotype was found a few times. DNA of the CDR3: TGTGCCAGCAGTGCTCTGGGACGCGGAGATACGCAGTATTTT. Amino acid sequence: CASSALGRGDTQYF. The rearrangement uses TRBV2 and TRBJ2-3, with D perhaps assigned TRBD1 or TRBD2 (5 bases each). The V gene's germline CDR1 is SNHLY and CDR2 FYNNEI. V shed 4 bases and J shed 5 bases, with 13 bases lying between them. CDR3 length: 14 amino acids.

The chain has TRBV12-3 or TRBV12-4 and TRBJ2-7; perhaps TRBD2 as D (6 bases). This CDR3 is built from 11 residues. The V end lost 7 bases, the J end lost 5 bases, and 9 bases lay between the germline ends. CDR3 amino acids: CASTAGNEQYF. In DNA form, the CDR3 reads TGTGCCAGCACCGCGGGGAACGAGCAGTACTTC.

The J gene is TRBJ2-2, the V gene TRBV3-1; the D gene is possibly TRBD1 (5 bases). Germline CDR1 and CDR2: LGHDT and YNNKEL (reference sequence). The CDR3 totals 10 residues. V was pared by 8 bases and J by 8 bases, with 6 bases between. The CDR3 bases are TGTGCCAGCCCAGGGGGGGAGCTGTTTTTT. Amino acid sequence: CASPGGELFF.

V is TRBV5-1 and J is TRBJ2-7; D might be TRBD2 (5 bases). Germline lookup yields CDR1 SGHRS and CDR2 YFSETQ. The length of the CDR3 is 15 residues. V lost 3 bases, J lost 4 bases, and 17 bases lay in between. The DNA for the CDR3 is TGCGCCAGCAGCTCGTCAAGCCCCGGGATGTACGAGCAGTACTTC. As protein: CASSSSSPGMYEQYF.

This clonotype has just a few counts. The genes are TRBV5-1 and TRBJ2-1; 8 bases align to TRBD1. CDR3 length: 16 amino acids. J was trimmed by 8 bases and V by 0 bases; bases with no gene match: 10. CDR1 and CDR2 from the germline V gene are SGHRS and YFSETQ. CDR3: CASSLGSGTGRDEQFF. In nucleotides, the CDR3 is TGCGCCAGCAGCTTGGGGTCGGGGACAGGCCGGGATGAGCAGTTCTTC.

This clonotype has only a few counts. The V call is TRBV9, the J call TRBJ1-4, with D possibly TRBD1 on 5 matching bases. CDR3 length: 14 amino acids. Between the trimmed V and J ends, which lost 0 bases and 8 bases, there was a span of 11 bases. CDR1 SGDLS and CDR2 YYNGEE come from the germline V gene. In nucleotides, the CDR3 is TGTGCCAGCAGCGTAGGCCCAGGGAACGAAAAACTGTTTTTT. Translated: CASSVGPGNEKLFF.